The subject of this entry is one T cell receptor beta chain. The antigen is undetermined. The table came from immunoSEQ multiplex PCR; TCRdb's copy has only in-frame clones and leaves some out. The data contain around 70,000 clones, nearly 90% of them singletons. These data originate in a study of T cell responses to AZD1222 COVID-19 vaccine. Findings of the study overall: Females outnumbered males among donors, who were mostly white British; clonal diversity was possibly underestimated. Repertoires were collected only later (after the peak T cell response had occurred). It was only 6 or 7 AZD1222 recipients who were seropositive at baseline.

Germline lookup yields CDR1 SNHLY and CDR2 FYNNEI. The CDR3 totals 14 residues. V lost 3 bases and J lost 4, with 9 bases in between. The V call is TRBV2, the J call TRBJ2-2; the D gene is possibly TRBD1 (5 bases). The receptor was isolated from an adult who received the AZD1222 COVID-19 vaccine. The sequencing here drew on peripheral blood, taken 28 days after the second AZD1222 dose. Here the CDR3 reads CASSEQGGTGELFF. The CDR3 DNA reads TGTGCCAGCAGTGAGCAGGGTGGCACCGGGGAGCTGTTTTTT.